These 29 T cell receptor beta chains were sequenced from one sample in a study of blood T cell repertoires in COVID-19 (dated by TCRdb to the early 2020s). The library was made by the immunoSEQ multiplex PCR assay. In TCRdb, the immuneACCESS table is reduced to in-frame sequences with V and J assigned. These tables do not hold every clone; where another copy was compared, an unresolved V gene accounts for under half, and the others remain unexplained. The sample data list just over 90,000 clones, and approximately 80% of these were observed just once. Under 20% of the sample comes from the top ten. Sequenced: peripheral blood. The receptors derive from a human donor in a cohort sampled during active COVID-19.

The J gene is TRBJ2-1, the V gene TRBV6-5, with D maybe TRBD1 (6 bases). The length of the CDR3 is 14 residues. Germline V gene data show CDR1 as MNHEY and CDR2 as SVGAGI. V was cut by 4 bases and J by 2 bases, with 9 bases left in between. The CDR3 sequence is CASSSRGTYNEQFF. The CDR3 DNA is TGTGCCAGCAGTTCGAGGGGGACCTACAATGAGCAGTTCTTC.

V is TRBV6-5 and J is TRBJ2-1, with 9 bases fitting TRBD2. This CDR3 has 15 amino acids. CDR1 MNHEY and CDR2 SVGAGI come from the germline V gene. The V and J ends lost 5 bases and 3 bases, in that order; junction bases with no gene match: 5. The CDR3 bases are TGTGCCAGCAGTCGCGGGGGGGCCAACTACAATGAGCAGTTCTTC. This translates into CASSRGGANYNEQFF.

This clone was observed many times. The chain carries TRBV28 and TRBJ2-7, with D possibly TRBD1 on 6 matching bases. The CDR3 has 16 amino acids. V was shortened by 5 bases and J by 2 bases, with 19 bases between the two germline ends. CDR1 is MDHEN, CDR2 SYDVKM, per germline. The DNA of the CDR3 is TGTGCCAGCAGTCCGCCCCCCTACAGGGACCCCTACGAGCAGTACTTC. Translating gives CASSPPPYRDPYEQYF.

CDR3 amino acids: CASSQARGTGELFF. CDR3 nucleotides: TGTGCCAGCAGCCAAGCGCGGGGCACCGGGGAGCTGTTTTTT. The chain has TRBV14 and TRBJ2-2; tentative D call: TRBD2 (6 bases). The germline V gene has CDR1 SGHDN and CDR2 FVKESK. This CDR3 region has 14 residues. V lost 1 base, J lost 4 bases, and 7 bases lay in between.

The CDR3, as DNA: TGTGCCAGTAGTCCCGTCGACAGGGGTCTTAATCAGCCCCAGCATTTT. Amino acid sequence: CASSPVDRGLNQPQHF. V gene TRBV19 combines with J gene TRBJ1-5; 8 positions match TRBD1. Losses at the gene ends were 5 bases for V and 4 bases for J; bases not matched to a gene: 10. Germline V gene lookup returns CDR1 LNHDA and CDR2 SQIVND (reference sequence). The CDR3 totals 16 residues.

The chain has TRBV28 and TRBJ1-5; tentative D call: TRBD1 (6 bases). This CDR3 has 17 residues. The germline gives CDR1 MDHEN, CDR2 SYDVKM. V lost 1 base and J 6 bases, leaving 19 bases between the germline ends. The CDR3 region is CASSLSLTGRGSQPQHF. CDR3 DNA sequence: TGTGCCAGCAGTTTATCCCTGACCGGCAGGGGAAGTCAGCCCCAGCATTTT.

The chain links TRBV3-1 (or the pseudogene TRBV3-2) to TRBJ2-5, with 8 positions matching TRBD2. This CDR3 is built from 14 residues. V lost 1 base and J lost 4; bases outside the gene matches: 2. Germline-derived CDR1 and CDR2 are LGHDT and YNNKEL (reference sequence). For the CDR3, the DNA is TGTGCCAGCAGCCAAGCAGCGGGAGTAGAGACCCAGTACTTC. Its protein is CASSQAAGVETQYF.

The gene calls are TRBV27 and TRBJ2-3, with 7 bases fitting TRBD2. Trimming removed 2 bases from V and 3 bases from J; junction bases left unmatched: 2. The CDR3 totals 14 residues. Per the germline V gene, CDR1 is MNHEY and CDR2 is SMNVEV (reference sequence). The CDR3 coding sequence is TGTGCCAGCAGTTTAGCGGGAGCTACAGATACGCAGTATTTT. Translation: CASSLAGATDTQYF.

This clone occurred a few times. CDR3 coding DNA: TGTGCCAGCAGCCCCCGGGGGACAGAAGAAGCTTTCTTT. It is translated as CASSPRGTEEAFF. The chain uses TRBV7-9 and TRBJ1-1; 7 nucleotides match TRBD1. The CDR3 has 13 amino acids. From germline, CDR1 is SEHNR and CDR2 FQNEAQ (reference sequence). Trimming at V came to 5 bases and at J to 8 bases, leaving 8 bases not matched to a gene. Variable domain in full (rest from reference TRBV7-9 and TRBJ1-1): DTGVSQNPRHKITKRGQNVTFRCDPISEHNRLYWYRQTLGQGPEFLTYFQNEAQLEKSRLLSDRFSAERPKGSFSTLEIQRTEQGDSAMYLCASSPRGTEEAFFGQGTRLTVV.

V gene TRBV2 combines with J gene TRBJ2-2, with 10 bases aligning to TRBD2. The CDR3 is 18 residues long. V gave up 4 bases and J gave up 1 base; unmatched junction bases: 9. The germline gives CDR1 SNHLY, CDR2 FYNNEI. The CDR3 loop is CASSGVGSGGMNTGELFF. For the CDR3, the DNA is TGTGCCAGCAGTGGAGTCGGTAGCGGGGGGATGAACACCGGGGAGCTGTTTTTT.

The chain employs TRBV5-4 and TRBJ2-5; 7 nucleotides align to TRBD1. Trimming at V came to 2 bases and at J to 0 bases, leaving 7 bases not matched to a gene. The CDR3 runs to 16 residues. CDR1 and CDR2 (germline): SGHNT, YYREEE (reference sequence). Here the CDR3 reads CASSFPQGPHQETQYF. The CDR3 DNA reads TGTGCCAGCAGCTTCCCACAGGGGCCTCACCAAGAGACCCAGTACTTC.

The J gene is TRBJ2-5, the V gene TRBV3-1 (or the pseudogene TRBV3-2); 9 bases agree with TRBD1. The CDR3 length is 18 residues. V lost 1 base to trimming and J lost 1 base; unmatched junction nucleotides: 10. Germline V gene data show CDR1 as LGHDT and CDR2 as YNNKEL (reference sequence). CDR3 in amino acids: CASSQGRGLQGAQETQYF. The CDR3 DNA sequence: TGTGCCAGCAGCCAAGGGCGGGGGCTACAGGGGGCCCAAGAGACCCAGTACTTC.

The J gene is TRBJ1-6, the V gene TRBV6-5, with 10 bases lining up with TRBD1. Germline trimming cut 4 bases from V and 1 base from J; bases unmatched to any gene: 1. This CDR3 spans 16 amino acids. CDR1 is MNHEY, CDR2 SVGAGI, per germline. CDR3 protein: CASSWDRGSYNSPLHF. The CDR3 DNA follows: TGTGCCAGCAGTTGGGACAGGGGTTCCTATAATTCACCCCTCCACTTT.

J is TRBJ1-4 and V is TRBV5-8, with D unclear. From germline, CDR1 is SGHTS and CDR2 YDEGEE. The CDR3 consists of 15 residues. V shed 0 bases and J shed 2 bases, with 8 bases lying between them. The CDR3 nucleotides are TGTGCCAGCAGCTTGGCCGGGTTGACTAATGAAAAACTGTTTTTT. This translates into CASSLAGLTNEKLFF.

V is TRBV3-1 (or the pseudogene TRBV3-2) and J is TRBJ2-7; weak D call: TRBD2 (6 bases). The CDR3 totals 12 residues. V was cut by 3 bases and J by 6 bases, with 9 bases left in between. Germline CDR1 reads LGHDT; CDR2 reads YNNKEL (reference sequence). This CDR3 reads CASSHPGAEQYF. CDR3 bases: TGTGCCAGCAGCCACCCGGGAGCCGAGCAGTACTTC.

The rearrangement links TRBV15 to TRBJ2-2; 7 bases align to TRBD1. Unmatched junction bases numbered 12, after V lost 3 bases and J lost 5 bases. Germline CDR1 reads LNHNV; CDR2 reads YYDKDF (reference sequence). The length of the CDR3 is 17 residues. CDR3 region: CATSSATGTARTGELFF. DNA of the CDR3: TGTGCCACCAGCAGTGCCACCGGGACAGCAAGGACCGGGGAGCTGTTTTTT.

CDR3 sequence (DNA): TGCGCCAGCAGCACCTCTACAGGGTTCAACTATGGCTACACCTTC. Translating it yields CASSTSTGFNYGYTF. The chain is built from TRBV5-1 and TRBJ1-2; D might be TRBD1 (6 bases). Trimming cost V 4 bases and J 2 bases, with 15 bases left between them. The length of the CDR3 is 15 residues. The germline gives CDR1 SGHRS, CDR2 YFSETQ.

The V and J genes are TRBV7-2 and TRBJ1-1; possibly TRBD1 for D (5 bases). Germline loops: CDR1 SGHTA, CDR2 FQGNSA. The V end lost 4 bases, the J end lost 8 bases, and 11 bases lay between the germline ends. The CDR3 consists of 12 residues. As DNA, the CDR3 is TGTGCCAGCAGCTCCTATCGGGGGGAAGCTTTCTTT. Residues: CASSSYRGEAFF.

This clone appeared a single time. J is TRBJ1-6 and V is TRBV18, with 9 bases aligning to TRBD1. The CDR3 is made up of 15 amino acids. Germline CDR1 is KGHSH and CDR2 is LQKENI. Trimming at V came to 5 bases and at J to 4 bases, leaving 3 bases not matched to a gene. The CDR3 sequence: CASSTDRGYNSPLHF. CDR3 DNA: TGTGCCAGCTCAACGGACAGGGGATATAATTCACCCCTCCACTTT.

The chain is built from TRBV6-6 and TRBJ2-7; possible D gene TRBD1, 5 bases. CDR3 length: 13 residues. Per the germline V gene, CDR1 is MNHNY and CDR2 is SVGAGI (reference sequence). Trimming left V 4 bases short and J 0 bases short, with 7 bases between. CDR3 loop: CASSSGFSYEQYF. The CDR3 bases are TGTGCCAGCAGTTCAGGGTTCTCCTACGAGCAGTACTTC.

This chain links TRBV11-2 with TRBJ1-1; 8 nucleotides match TRBD1. Germline loops: CDR1 SGHAT, CDR2 FQNNGV. The CDR3 extends over 14 amino acids. Trimming cost V 4 bases and J 3 bases; bases outside gene matches: 4. This chain's CDR3 is CASSSWTGYTEAFF. In nucleotides, the CDR3 is TGTGCCAGCAGCTCGTGGACAGGGTACACTGAAGCTTTCTTT.

The chain joins TRBV18 to TRBJ2-7, with TRBD2 matching 10 bases. J lost 5 bases, V lost 1 base, and 14 bases had no gene match. Germline CDR1 reads KGHSH; CDR2 reads LQKENI. The CDR3 consists of 18 residues. CDR3 sequence: CASSPQEGLAANWHEQYF. CDR3 bases: TGTGCCAGCTCACCACAAGAAGGACTAGCGGCCAACTGGCACGAGCAGTACTTC.

The rearrangement uses TRBV4-1 and TRBJ2-7; possibly TRBD1 for D (6 bases). The V end was cut by 1 base, the J end by 2 bases, with 12 bases between. The CDR3 extends over 15 amino acids. The germline V gene encodes CDR1 MGHRA and CDR2 YSYEKL. The CDR3 nucleotides are TGCGCCAGCAGCCAAGGTCAGGGGTGGACCTACGAGCAGTACTTC. Translated: CASSQGQGWTYEQYF.

This chain links TRBV2 with TRBJ2-1; possibly TRBD1 for D (5 bases). V shed 5 bases and J shed 0 bases, with 8 bases lying between them. The CDR3 extends over 14 amino acids. Per the germline V gene, CDR1 is SNHLY and CDR2 is FYNNEI. The CDR3 sequence is CASSPQGSYNEQFF. The CDR3 DNA reads as TGTGCCAGCAGTCCCCAGGGCTCCTACAATGAGCAGTTCTTC.

J is TRBJ2-7 and V is TRBV28; no clear D. The V gene lost 2 bases and the J gene lost 2 bases, with 10 bases spanning the gap. The CDR3 contains 14 residues. The germline gives CDR1 MDHEN, CDR2 SYDVKM. The CDR3 region has the DNA TGTGCCAGCAGTTTACCTAGACCGCCCTACGAGCAGTACTTC. It yields the protein CASSLPRPPYEQYF.

V usage is TRBV5-1 and J usage is TRBJ1-1; D might be TRBD1 (6 bases). This CDR3 comprises 17 residues. Trimming removed 2 bases from V and 0 bases from J, with 17 bases in between. Germline V gene lookup returns CDR1 SGHRS and CDR2 YFSETQ. CDR3 bases: TGCGCCAGCAGCTTCGGGACATCCAGGTTTATGAACACTGAAGCTTTCTTT. As protein: CASSFGTSRFMNTEAFF.

V gene TRBV5-1 combines with J gene TRBJ1-2; tentatively, D is TRBD1 (5 bases). The CDR3 runs 15 residues. V dropped 2 bases and J dropped 8 bases, with 19 bases sitting between them. Germline V CDR1 and CDR2: SGHRS, YFSETQ. The CDR3 loop reads CASSFSPLWSGGYTF. The CDR3 DNA reads as TGCGCCAGCAGCTTTTCCCCTCTGTGGTCAGGGGGCTACACCTTC. Combining the CDR3 with reference TRBV5-1 and TRBJ1-2 gives the whole variable domain KAGVTQTPRYLIKTRGQQVTLSCSPISGHRSVSWYQQTPGQGLQFLFEYFSETQRNKGNFPGRFSGRQFSNSRSEMNVSTLELGDSALYLCASSFSPLWSGGYTFGSGTRLTVV.

The sample holds a few counts of this clone. J is TRBJ2-7 and V is TRBV7-9, with 9 bases fitting TRBD1. This CDR3 has 12 amino acids. Germline V gene sequence: CDR1 SEHNR, CDR2 FQNEAQ (reference sequence). CDR3: CGVGQGGHEQYF. CDR3 nucleotide sequence: TGTGGGGTGGGACAGGGAGGACACGAGCAGTACTTC.

This chain uses TRBV2 with TRBJ1-2, with D possibly TRBD1 on 5 matching bases. CDR1 is SNHLY and CDR2 is FYNNEI in the germline V gene. V lost 6 bases to trimming and J lost 4 bases, with 9 bases between them. The CDR3 length is 12 residues. The CDR3 sequence: CASREQVYGYTF. CDR3 nucleotides: TGTGCCAGCAGGGAACAGGTCTATGGCTACACCTTC.